This TCR beta chain comes out of a study of regulatory T cells in long-lasting Graves disease. Study findings and constraints: TCR diversity was lower in persistent Graves' patients (versus newly diagnosed ones).

This clonotype showed up just a few times. The antigen is not known. CDR3 regions were amplified by Arm-PCR using iRepertoire HTBI primers to build TCR beta libraries. Authors' analysis steps: Throughout the samples, researchers identified about 62 TRBV and approximately 15 TRBJ segments. A single record per CDR3 protein comes from TCRdb applying MiXCR to the multiplex PCR reads. TCRdb, rather than the study authors, made the V and J calls. The sample records approximately 400,000 distinct CDR3 sequences, roughly 25% being singletons. This CDR3 contains 16 residues. CDR1 MDHEN and CDR2 SYDVKM come from the germline V gene. The V end lost 6 bases, the J end lost 9 bases, and 24 bases lay between the germline ends. The time point was: persistent/refractory GD, antithyroid drugs over 5 years with positive TRAb. The TCR library was made from RNA extracted from PBMCs.

The chain carries TRBV28 and TRBJ2-1; D possibly corresponds to TRBD2 (8 bases). This material consisted of peripheral blood mononuclear cells (PBMCs), taken when the disease was refractory, from a patient treated with antithyroid drugs. The sequence was obtained from a woman between 35 and 50 years old with Graves disease. As DNA, the CDR3 is TGTGCCAGCAGCTCCCAGGGGGGGACTAGTGTACGTGAGCAGTTCTTC. Protein sequence: CASSSQGGTSVREQFF.